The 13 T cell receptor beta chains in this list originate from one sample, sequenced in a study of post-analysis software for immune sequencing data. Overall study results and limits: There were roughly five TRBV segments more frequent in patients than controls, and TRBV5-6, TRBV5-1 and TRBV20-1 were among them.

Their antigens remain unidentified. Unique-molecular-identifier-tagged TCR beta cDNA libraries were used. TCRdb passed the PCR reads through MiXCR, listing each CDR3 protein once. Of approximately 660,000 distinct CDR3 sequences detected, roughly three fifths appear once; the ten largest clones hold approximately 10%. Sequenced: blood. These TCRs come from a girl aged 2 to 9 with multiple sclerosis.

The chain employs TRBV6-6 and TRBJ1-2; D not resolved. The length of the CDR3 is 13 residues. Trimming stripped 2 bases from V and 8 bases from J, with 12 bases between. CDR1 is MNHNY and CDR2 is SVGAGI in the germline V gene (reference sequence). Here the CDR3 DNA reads TGTGCCAGCAGTTACCGAGGAAGGGCGGGCTACACCTTC. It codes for CASSYRGRAGYTF.

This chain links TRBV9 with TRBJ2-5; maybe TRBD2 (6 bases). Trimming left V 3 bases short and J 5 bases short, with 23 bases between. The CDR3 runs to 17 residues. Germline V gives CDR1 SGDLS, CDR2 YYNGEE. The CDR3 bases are TGTGCCAGCAGCGCCCGAGATGAAGGGACTTTCCGGGAGACCCAGTACTTC. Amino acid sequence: CASSARDEGTFRETQYF.

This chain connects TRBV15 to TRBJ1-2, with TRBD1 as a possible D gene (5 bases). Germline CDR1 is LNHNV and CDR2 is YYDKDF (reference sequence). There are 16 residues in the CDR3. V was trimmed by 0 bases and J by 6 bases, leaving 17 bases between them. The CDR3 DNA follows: TGTGCCACCAGCAGAGATAGGTCGGGGGGTTGGAATGGCTACACCTTC. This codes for CATSRDRSGGWNGYTF.

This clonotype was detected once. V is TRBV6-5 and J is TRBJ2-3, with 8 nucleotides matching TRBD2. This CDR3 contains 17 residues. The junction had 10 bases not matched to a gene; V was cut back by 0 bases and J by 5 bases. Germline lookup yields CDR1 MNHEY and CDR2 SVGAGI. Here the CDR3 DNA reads TGTGCCAGCAGTTACTCTAACCGGGGGGGCGTCGTAGATACGCAGTATTTT. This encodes CASSYSNRGGVVDTQYF.

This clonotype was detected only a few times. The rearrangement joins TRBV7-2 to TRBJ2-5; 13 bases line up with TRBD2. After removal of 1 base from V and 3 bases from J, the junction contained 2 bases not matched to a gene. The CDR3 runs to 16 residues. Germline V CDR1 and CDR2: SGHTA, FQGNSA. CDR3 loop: CASSLGTSGGEETQYF. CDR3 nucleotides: TGTGCCAGCAGCTTAGGGACTAGCGGGGGCGAAGAGACCCAGTACTTC. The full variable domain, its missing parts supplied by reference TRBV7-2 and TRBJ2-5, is GAGVSQSPSNKVTEKGKDVELRCDPISGHTALYWYRQSLGQGLEFLIYFQGNSAPDKSGLPSDRFSAERTGGSVSTLTIQRTQQEDSAVYLCASSLGTSGGEETQYFGPGTRLLVL.

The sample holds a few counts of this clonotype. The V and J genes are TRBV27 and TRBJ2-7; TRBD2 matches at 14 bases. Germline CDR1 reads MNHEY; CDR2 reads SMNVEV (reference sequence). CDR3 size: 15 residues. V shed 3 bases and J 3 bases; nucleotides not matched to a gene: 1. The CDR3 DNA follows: TGTGCCAGCAGTTTCGGACTAGCGGGAGGCTACGAGCAGTACTTC. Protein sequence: CASSFGLAGGYEQYF.

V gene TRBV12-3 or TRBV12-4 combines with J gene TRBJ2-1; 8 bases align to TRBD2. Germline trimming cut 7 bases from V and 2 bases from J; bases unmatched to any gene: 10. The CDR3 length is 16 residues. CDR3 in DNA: TGTGCCAGCATGCTGGAAGTAGCGGGGCCCTACAATGAGCAGTTCTTC. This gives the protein CASMLEVAGPYNEQFF.

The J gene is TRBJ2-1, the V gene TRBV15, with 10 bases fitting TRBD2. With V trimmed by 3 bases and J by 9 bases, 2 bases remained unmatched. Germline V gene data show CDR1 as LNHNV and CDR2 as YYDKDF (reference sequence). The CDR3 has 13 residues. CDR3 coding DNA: TGTGCCACCAGCAGTGGGACTAGCGCTGAGCAGTTCTTC. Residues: CATSSGTSAEQFF.

CDR3 nucleotides: TGCGCCAGCAGCTTCATTGGCTTGGAGAACACTGAAGCTTTCTTT. This codes for CASSFIGLENTEAFF. The chain employs TRBV5-1 and TRBJ1-1, with no clear D. Per the germline V gene, CDR1 is SGHRS and CDR2 is YFSETQ. CDR3 length: 15 amino acids. The V gene lost 2 bases and the J gene lost 1 base, with 12 bases spanning the gap.

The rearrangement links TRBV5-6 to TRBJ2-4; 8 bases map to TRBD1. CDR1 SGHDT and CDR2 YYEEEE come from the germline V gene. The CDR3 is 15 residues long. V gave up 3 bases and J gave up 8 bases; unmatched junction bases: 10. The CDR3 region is CASSSFGQGRDIQYF. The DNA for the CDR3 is TGTGCCAGCAGCTCCTTCGGACAGGGACGGGACATTCAGTACTTC.

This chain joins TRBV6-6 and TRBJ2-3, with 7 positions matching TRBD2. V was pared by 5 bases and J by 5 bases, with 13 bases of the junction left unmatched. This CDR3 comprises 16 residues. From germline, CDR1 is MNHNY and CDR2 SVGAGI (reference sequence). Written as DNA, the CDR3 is TGTGCCAGCAGTGCAAAGCGGGAAAGCCCCCGAGATACGCAGTATTTT. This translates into CASSAKRESPRDTQYF.

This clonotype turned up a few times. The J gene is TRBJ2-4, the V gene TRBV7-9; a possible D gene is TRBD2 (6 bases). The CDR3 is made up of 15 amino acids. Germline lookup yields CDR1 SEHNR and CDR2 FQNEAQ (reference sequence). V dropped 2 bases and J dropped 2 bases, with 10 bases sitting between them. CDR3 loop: CASSLPAGTKNIQYF. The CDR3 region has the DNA TGTGCCAGCAGCTTACCCGCGGGGACCAAAAACATTCAGTACTTC.

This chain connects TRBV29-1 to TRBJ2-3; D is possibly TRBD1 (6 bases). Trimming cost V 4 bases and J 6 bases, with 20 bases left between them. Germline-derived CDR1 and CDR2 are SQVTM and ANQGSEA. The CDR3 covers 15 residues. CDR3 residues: CSVGGPLQGSDTQYF. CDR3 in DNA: TGCAGCGTTGGGGGACCCTTGCAGGGGTCGGATACGCAGTATTTT.